These T cell receptor beta chains were read from a single sample in a study of blood T cells in healthy people across ages. A single record per CDR3 protein comes from TCRdb applying MiXCR to the 5' RACE reads. The sample carries 1.5 million to 2 million distinct CDR3 sequences, 39% recorded once. Sequencing used blood. The receptor set was obtained from a human donor in good health. The CDR3 runs from the conserved cysteine through the conserved F or W. A D gene is named only where the DNA matches it firmly. Clone size appears in some rows only: once, few, many, or a class for an expanded clone.

CDR3 protein	CDR3 DNA	J gene	V gene	D gene	clone size
CASSYLGENYGYTF	TGTGCCAGCAGCTACTTAGGGGAGAACTATGGCTACACCTTC	TRBJ1-2	TRBV5-6	NA	NA
CASSEYLSSEQYF	TGTGCCAGCAGTGAATATCTATCGTCTGAGCAGTACTTC	TRBJ2-5	TRBV25-1	NA	NA
CASSIQGFGTDTQYF	TGTGCCAGCAGTATACAGGGGTTCGGCACAGATACGCAGTATTTT	TRBJ2-3	TRBV7-9	TRBD1	once
CSVGGLEAFF	TGCAGCGTTGGGGGTTTAGAAGCTTTCTTT	TRBJ1-1	TRBV29-1	NA	NA
CAISDSGGGNQPQHF	TGTGCCATCAGTGATAGTGGTGGGGGAAATCAGCCCCAGCATTTT	TRBJ1-5	TRBV10-3	NA	few
CASSLSETGTYIEQFF	TGTGCCAGCAGCTTATCGGAGACAGGGACATACATTGAGCAGTTCTTC	TRBJ2-1	TRBV7-2	TRBD1	few
CASSPSPGGHNEQFF	TGTGCCAGCAGTCCCTCCCCGGGAGGGCACAATGAGCAGTTCTTC	TRBJ2-1	TRBV28	TRBD2	few
CASSLSFEGNYGYTF	TGCGCCAGCAGCCTCTCTTTTGAGGGAAACTATGGCTACACCTTC	TRBJ1-2	TRBV4-1	NA	few
CASSFGGGASEQFF	TGTGCCAGCAGTTTCGGCGGGGGGGCGAGTGAGCAGTTCTTC	TRBJ2-1	TRBV12-3/TRBV12-4	TRBD2	NA
CASSSVAGRIEDGETQYF	TGTGCCAGCAGCTCTGTAGCGGGGAGAATAGAGGATGGAGAGACCCAGTACTTT	TRBJ2-5	TRBV11-2	TRBD2	NA
CASGLDTGELFF	TGTGCTAGTGGTTTGGACACCGGGGAGCTGTTTTTT	TRBJ2-2	TRBV12-5	NA	NA
CASSLGGQETEAFF	TGTGCCAGCAGCTTAGGGGGACAGGAAACTGAAGCTTTCTTT	TRBJ1-1	TRBV11-2	TRBD1	NA
CASSQQGNNEKLFF	TGTGCCAGCAGCCAGCAGGGCAATAATGAAAAACTGTTTTTT	TRBJ1-4	TRBV3-1	NA	few
CASSSRTGWGEQFF	TGTGCCAGCAGCTCGCGGACCGGTTGGGGTGAGCAGTTCTTC	TRBJ2-1	TRBV7-9	NA	many
CASSQDSSTSGGETQYF	TGCGCCAGCAGCCAAGATTCGAGTACTAGCGGCGGCGAGACCCAGTACTTC	TRBJ2-5	TRBV4-3	TRBD2	few
CASTGGETTDTQCF	TGTGCCAGCACGGGCGGGGAAACCACAGATACGCAGTGTTTT	TRBJ2-3	TRBV6-6	NA	NA
CSAKRAGAEYNEQFF	TGCAGCGCCAAAAGGGCAGGGGCGGAGTACAATGAGCAGTTCTTC	TRBJ2-1	TRBV29-1	NA	many
CATSRDKSVLYGYTF	TGTGCCACCAGCAGAGATAAAAGTGTCCTCTATGGCTACACCTTC	TRBJ1-2	TRBV15	NA	NA
CSARDLTGTVTYEQYF	TGCAGTGCTAGAGATCTTACCGGGACAGTGACCTACGAGCAGTACTTC	TRBJ2-7	TRBV20-1	TRBD1	NA
CASSLGRGSQGTEAFF	TGTGCCAGCAGCCTGGGAAGGGGCTCCCAAGGGACTGAAGCTTTCTTT	TRBJ1-1	TRBV7-9	NA	NA
CASSPGHLDTEAFF	TGTGCCAGCAGCCCGGGACACCTGGACACTGAAGCTTTCTTT	TRBJ1-1	TRBV11-2	NA	few
CSALSSSYNEQFF	TGCAGTGCCCTATCTAGCTCCTACAATGAGCAGTTCTTC	TRBJ2-1	TRBV20-1	NA	NA
CASSLILSGTQYF	TGTGCCAGCAGCTTGATTCTGTCCGGGACCCAGTACTTC	TRBJ2-5	TRBV5-6	NA	few
CSVGKGVDYGYTF	TGCAGCGTTGGGAAGGGAGTAGACTATGGCTACACCTTC	TRBJ1-2	TRBV29-1	NA	many
CASSKRESEQYF	TGTGCCAGCAGCAAACGAGAATCCGAGCAGTACTTC	TRBJ2-7	TRBV21-1	NA	NA
CASSLEGAGRVNTEAFF	TGTGCCAGCAGCTTAGAAGGTGCGGGACGGGTGAACACTGAAGCTTTCTTT	TRBJ1-1	TRBV7-8	NA	NA
CASSYSDSTSTEQYF	TGTGCCAGCAGTTACTCTGACTCCACTTCTACCGAGCAGTACTTC	TRBJ2-7	TRBV6-6	NA	NA
CASRRLGGDEQYF	TGTGCCAGCAGACGACTGGGTGGAGACGAGCAGTACTTC	TRBJ2-7	TRBV6-2/TRBV6-3	NA	few
CASSYTGRSYNEQFF	TGTGCCAGCAGTTACACAGGGCGGTCATACAATGAGCAGTTCTTC	TRBJ2-1	TRBV6-6	NA	few
CVSSLGPGNTEAFF	TGTGTCAGCAGCTTAGGCCCAGGCAACACTGAAGCTTTCTTT	TRBJ1-1	TRBV7-2	NA	NA
CSAMGRNKETQYF	TGCAGTGCTATGGGGCGAAACAAAGAGACCCAGTACTTC	TRBJ2-5	TRBV20-1	NA	NA
CASSFYPDGYNEQYF	TGTGCCAGCAGTTTTTACCCAGACGGCTACAATGAGCAGTACTTC	TRBJ2-4	TRBV6-2/TRBV6-3	NA	few
CASSFGAGAAYEQYF	TGTGCCAGCAGTTTTGGCGCAGGCGCCGCCTACGAGCAGTACTTC	TRBJ2-7	TRBV27	NA	few
CASSLRGTGEETQYF	TGTGCCAGCAGCTTAAGGGGGACAGGGGAGGAGACCCAGTACTTC	TRBJ2-5	TRBV7-2	TRBD1	few
CASSLGLGETLNQPQHF	TGTGCCAGCAGCTTAGGGTTGGGGGAAACTCTCAATCAGCCCCAGCATTTT	TRBJ1-5	TRBV7-2	NA	NA
CAISGSGVGGNTEAFF	TGTGCCATCAGTGGTTCTGGAGTCGGGGGAAACACTGAAGCTTTCTTT	TRBJ1-1	TRBV10-3	NA	NA
CASSLSGLAETQYF	TGCGCCAGCAGCTTGAGCGGACTAGCGGAGACCCAGTACTTC	TRBJ2-5	TRBV5-1	TRBD2	NA
CASSSERGGSYNEQFF	TGTGCCAGCAGCAGTGAAAGGGGAGGTTCATACAATGAGCAGTTCTTC	TRBJ2-1	TRBV6-1	NA	NA
CASSVNPEDSPLHF	TGTGCCAGCAGCGTAAACCCGGAGGATTCACCCCTCCACTTT	TRBJ1-6	TRBV9	NA	NA
CASSSTGLHGYTF	TGTGCCAGCAGCTCCACGGGGCTGCATGGCTACACCTTC	TRBJ1-2	TRBV7-2	NA	NA
CASRLRSGERETQYF	TGTGCCAGCAGACTCCGTAGCGGGGAGAGGGAGACCCAGTACTTC	TRBJ2-5	TRBV27	TRBD2	few
CASSQGTGREPLHF	TGTGCCAGCAGCCAAGGGACAGGGCGGGAACCCCTCCACTTT	TRBJ1-6	TRBV6-5	TRBD1	NA
CASSFLTSRAATQYF	TGTGCCAGCAGCTTCCTGACTAGCCGGGCGGCTACGCAGTATTTT	TRBJ2-3	TRBV7-8	TRBD2	NA